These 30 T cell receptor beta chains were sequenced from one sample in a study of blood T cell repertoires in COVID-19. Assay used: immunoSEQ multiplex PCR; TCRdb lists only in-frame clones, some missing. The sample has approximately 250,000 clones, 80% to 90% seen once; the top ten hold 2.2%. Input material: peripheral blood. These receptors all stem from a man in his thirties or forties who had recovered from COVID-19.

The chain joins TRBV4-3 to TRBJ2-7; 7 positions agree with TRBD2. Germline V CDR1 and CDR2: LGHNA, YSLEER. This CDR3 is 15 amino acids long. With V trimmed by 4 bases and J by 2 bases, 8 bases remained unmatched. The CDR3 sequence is CASSRERGGAYEQYF. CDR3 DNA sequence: TGCGCCAGCAGCCGGGAGCGGGGAGGAGCCTACGAGCAGTACTTC.

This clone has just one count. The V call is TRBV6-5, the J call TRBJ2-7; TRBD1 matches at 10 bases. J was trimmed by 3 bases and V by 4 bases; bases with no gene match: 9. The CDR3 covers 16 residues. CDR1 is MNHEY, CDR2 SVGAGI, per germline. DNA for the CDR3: TGTGCCAGCAGTTTAAACGGACAGGGGGAAAGCTACGAGCAGTACTTC. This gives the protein CASSLNGQGESYEQYF.

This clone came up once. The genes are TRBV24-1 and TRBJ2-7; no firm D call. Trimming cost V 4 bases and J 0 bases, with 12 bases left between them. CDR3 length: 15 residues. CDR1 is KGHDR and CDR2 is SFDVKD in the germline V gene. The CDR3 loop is CATSDPVLSSYEQYF. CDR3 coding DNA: TGTGCCACCAGTGACCCGGTATTGAGCTCCTACGAGCAGTACTTC.

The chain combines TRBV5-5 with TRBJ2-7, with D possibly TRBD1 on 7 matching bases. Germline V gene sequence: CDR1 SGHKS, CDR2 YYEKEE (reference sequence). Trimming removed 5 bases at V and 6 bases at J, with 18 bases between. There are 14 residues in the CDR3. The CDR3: CASRSRRDSIEQYF. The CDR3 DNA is TGTGCCAGCAGGTCCAGGAGGGACAGTATCGAGCAGTACTTC.

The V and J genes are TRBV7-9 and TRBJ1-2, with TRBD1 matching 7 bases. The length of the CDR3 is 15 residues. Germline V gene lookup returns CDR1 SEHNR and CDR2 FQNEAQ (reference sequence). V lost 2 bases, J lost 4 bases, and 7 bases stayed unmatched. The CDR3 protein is CASSLPSTGSYGYTF. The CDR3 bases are TGTGCCAGCAGCTTACCCTCGACAGGGTCCTATGGCTACACCTTC.

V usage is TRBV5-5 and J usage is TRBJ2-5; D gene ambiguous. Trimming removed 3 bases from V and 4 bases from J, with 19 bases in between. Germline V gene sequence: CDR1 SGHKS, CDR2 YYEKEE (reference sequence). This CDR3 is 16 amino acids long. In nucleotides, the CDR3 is TGTGCCAGCAGCTCAAACCCCCAAGAGTTCCGAGAGACCCAGTACTTC. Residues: CASSSNPQEFRETQYF.

The CDR3 protein is CASSKGPETGYDSPLHF. The CDR3, as DNA: TGTGCCAGCAGCAAAGGGCCAGAGACGGGATATGATTCACCCCTCCACTTT. The chain recombines TRBV21-1 with TRBJ1-6. TRBV21-1 is marked as a pseudogene. The CDR3 has 17 amino acids.

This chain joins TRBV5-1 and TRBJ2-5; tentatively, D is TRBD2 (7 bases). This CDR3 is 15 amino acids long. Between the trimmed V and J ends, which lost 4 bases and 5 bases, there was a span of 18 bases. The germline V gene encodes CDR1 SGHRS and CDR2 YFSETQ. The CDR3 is CASSEKGGEQETQYF. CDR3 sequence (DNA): TGCGCCAGCAGCGAAAAAGGGGGGGAACAGGAGACCCAGTACTTC.

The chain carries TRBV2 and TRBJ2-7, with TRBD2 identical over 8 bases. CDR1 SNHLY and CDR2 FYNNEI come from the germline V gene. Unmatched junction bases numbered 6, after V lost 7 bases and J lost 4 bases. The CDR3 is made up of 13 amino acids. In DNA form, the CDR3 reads TGTGCCAGCAACGGGGGGGCGTTATACGAGCAGTACTTC. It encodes CASNGGALYEQYF.

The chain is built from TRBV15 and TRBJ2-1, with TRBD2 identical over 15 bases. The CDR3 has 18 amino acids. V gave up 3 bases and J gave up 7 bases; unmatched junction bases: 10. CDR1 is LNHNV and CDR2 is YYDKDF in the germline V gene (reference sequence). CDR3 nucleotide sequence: TGTGCCACCAGCAGCCCCGGACTAGCGGGGGGGATTGAAAATGAGCAGTTCTTC. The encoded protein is CATSSPGLAGGIENEQFF.

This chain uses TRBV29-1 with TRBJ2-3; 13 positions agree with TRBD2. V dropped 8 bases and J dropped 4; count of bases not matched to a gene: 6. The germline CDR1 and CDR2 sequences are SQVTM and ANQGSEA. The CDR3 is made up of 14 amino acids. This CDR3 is CSYRLAGGPDTQYF. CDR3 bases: TGCAGCTACCGACTAGCGGGGGGCCCAGATACGCAGTATTTT.

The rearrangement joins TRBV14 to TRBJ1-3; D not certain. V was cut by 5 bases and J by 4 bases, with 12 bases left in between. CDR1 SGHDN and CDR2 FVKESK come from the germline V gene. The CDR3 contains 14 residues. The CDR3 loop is CASSYGLTGNTIYF. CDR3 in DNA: TGTGCCAGCAGCTACGGACTGACCGGAAACACCATATATTTT.

CDR3: CASSLGAQGYGYTF. CDR3 bases: TGTGCCAGCAGCTTAGGGGCTCAGGGCTATGGCTACACCTTC. The chain joins TRBV11-2 to TRBJ1-2; TRBD1 is a possible D gene (5 bases). Germline assignment: CDR1 SGHAT and CDR2 FQNNGV. The CDR3 runs to 14 residues. Trimming pared 1 base from V and 4 bases from J, leaving 10 bases between.

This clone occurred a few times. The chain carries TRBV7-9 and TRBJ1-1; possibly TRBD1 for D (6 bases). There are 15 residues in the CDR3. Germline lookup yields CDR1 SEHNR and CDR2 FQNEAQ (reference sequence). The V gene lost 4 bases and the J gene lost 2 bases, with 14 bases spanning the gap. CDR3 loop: CASSWGAGVNTEAFF. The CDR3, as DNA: TGTGCCAGCAGCTGGGGTGCAGGGGTCAACACTGAAGCTTTCTTT.

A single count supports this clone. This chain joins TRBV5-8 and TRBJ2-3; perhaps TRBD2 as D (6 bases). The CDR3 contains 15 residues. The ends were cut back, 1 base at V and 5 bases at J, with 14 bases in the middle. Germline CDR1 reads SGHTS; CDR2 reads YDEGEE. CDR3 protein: CASSLSPGLLDTQYF. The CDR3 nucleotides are TGTGCCAGCAGCTTGTCCCCGGGACTGTTAGATACGCAGTATTTT.

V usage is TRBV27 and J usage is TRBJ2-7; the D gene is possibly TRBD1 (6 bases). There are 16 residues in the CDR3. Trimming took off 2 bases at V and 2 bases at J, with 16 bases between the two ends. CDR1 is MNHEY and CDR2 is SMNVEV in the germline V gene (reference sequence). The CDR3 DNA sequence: TGTGCCAGCAGTTTAGGTAGTCACACAGGGACCTACGAGCAGTACTTC. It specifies CASSLGSHTGTYEQYF.

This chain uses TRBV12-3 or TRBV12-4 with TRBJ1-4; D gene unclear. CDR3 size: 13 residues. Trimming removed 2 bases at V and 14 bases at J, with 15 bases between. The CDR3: CASSLFGQSRLFF. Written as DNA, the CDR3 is TGTGCCAGCAGTTTATTCGGTCAGTCTAGGCTGTTTTTT.

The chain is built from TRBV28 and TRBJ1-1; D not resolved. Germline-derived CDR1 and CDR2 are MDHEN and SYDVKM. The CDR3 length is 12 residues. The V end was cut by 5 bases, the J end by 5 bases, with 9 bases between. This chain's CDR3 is CASSPMVTEAFF. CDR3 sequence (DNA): TGTGCCAGCAGTCCTATGGTAACTGAAGCTTTCTTT.

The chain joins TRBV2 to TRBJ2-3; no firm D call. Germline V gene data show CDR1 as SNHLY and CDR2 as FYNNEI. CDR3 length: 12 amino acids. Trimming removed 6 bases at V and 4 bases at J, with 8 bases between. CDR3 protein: CASRLVPDTQYF. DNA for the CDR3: TGTGCCAGCAGATTAGTTCCAGATACGCAGTATTTT.

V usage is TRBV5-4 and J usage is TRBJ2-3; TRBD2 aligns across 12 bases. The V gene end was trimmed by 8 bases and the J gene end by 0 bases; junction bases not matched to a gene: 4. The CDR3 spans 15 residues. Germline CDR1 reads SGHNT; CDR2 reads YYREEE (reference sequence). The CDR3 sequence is CASTSGGRSTDTQYF. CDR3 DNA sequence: TGTGCCAGTACTAGCGGGGGGCGGAGCACAGATACGCAGTATTTT.

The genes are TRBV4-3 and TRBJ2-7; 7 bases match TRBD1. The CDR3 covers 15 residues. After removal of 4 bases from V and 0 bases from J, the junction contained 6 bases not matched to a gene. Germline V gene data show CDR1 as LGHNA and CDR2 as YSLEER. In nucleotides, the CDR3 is TGCGCCAGCAGCCTCTGGGACAGTAGCTCCTACGAGCAGTACTTC. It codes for CASSLWDSSSYEQYF.

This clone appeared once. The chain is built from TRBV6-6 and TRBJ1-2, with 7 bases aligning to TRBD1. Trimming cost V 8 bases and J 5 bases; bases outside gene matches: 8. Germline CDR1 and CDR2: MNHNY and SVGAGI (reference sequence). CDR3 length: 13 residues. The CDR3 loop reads CASVAGQPYGYTF. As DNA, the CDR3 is TGTGCCAGCGTAGCGGGACAGCCTTATGGCTACACCTTC.

CDR3 DNA: TGTGCCACTTCAGGGGGCGGTGAAGCTTTCTTT. This translates into CATSGGGEAFF. The chain uses TRBV19 and TRBJ1-1, with TRBD1 matching over 8 bases. This CDR3 contains 11 residues. With V trimmed by 10 bases and J by 7 bases, 5 bases remained unmatched. Germline V gene data show CDR1 as LNHDA and CDR2 as SQIVND (reference sequence).

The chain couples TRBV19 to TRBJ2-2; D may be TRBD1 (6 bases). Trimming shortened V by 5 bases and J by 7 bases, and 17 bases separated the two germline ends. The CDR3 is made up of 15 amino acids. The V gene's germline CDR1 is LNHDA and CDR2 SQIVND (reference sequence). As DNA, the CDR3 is TGTGCCAGTAGTCCAGGGGATGGGTACGGCGGGGAGCTGTTTTTT. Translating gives CASSPGDGYGGELFF.

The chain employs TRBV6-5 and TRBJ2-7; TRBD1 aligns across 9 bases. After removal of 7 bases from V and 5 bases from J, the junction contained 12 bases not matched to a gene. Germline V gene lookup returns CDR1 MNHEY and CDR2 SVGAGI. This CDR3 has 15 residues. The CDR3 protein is CASTLGGTGSHEQYF. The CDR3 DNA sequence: TGTGCCAGCACCCTGGGGGGGACAGGGTCTCACGAGCAGTACTTC.

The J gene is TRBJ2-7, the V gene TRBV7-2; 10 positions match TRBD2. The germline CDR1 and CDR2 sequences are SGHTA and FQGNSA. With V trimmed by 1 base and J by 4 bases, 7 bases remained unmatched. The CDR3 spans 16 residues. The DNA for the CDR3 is TGTGCCAGCAGCTTAGACGCTAGCGGGGGTCCTTACGAGCAGTACTTC. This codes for CASSLDASGGPYEQYF.

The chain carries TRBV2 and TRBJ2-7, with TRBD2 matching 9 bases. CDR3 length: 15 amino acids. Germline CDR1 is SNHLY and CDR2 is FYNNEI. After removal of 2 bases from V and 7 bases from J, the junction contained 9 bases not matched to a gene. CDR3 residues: CASSELGGGVDEQYF. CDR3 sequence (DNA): TGTGCCAGCAGTGAATTGGGCGGGGGGGTCGATGAGCAGTACTTC.

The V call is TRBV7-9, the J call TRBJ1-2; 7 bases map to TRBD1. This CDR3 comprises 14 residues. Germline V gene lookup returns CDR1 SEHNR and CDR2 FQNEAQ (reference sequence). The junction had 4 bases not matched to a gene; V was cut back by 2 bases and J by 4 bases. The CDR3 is CASSLSQGGYGYTF. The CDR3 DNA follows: TGTGCCAGCAGCTTAAGCCAGGGGGGCTATGGCTACACCTTC.

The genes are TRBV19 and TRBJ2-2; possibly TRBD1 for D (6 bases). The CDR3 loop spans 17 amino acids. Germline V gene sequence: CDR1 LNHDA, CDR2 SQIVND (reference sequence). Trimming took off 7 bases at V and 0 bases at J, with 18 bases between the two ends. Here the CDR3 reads CASNFFQGRANTGELFF. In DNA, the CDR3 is TGTGCCAGTAACTTCTTCCAGGGGCGCGCGAACACCGGGGAGCTGTTTTTT.

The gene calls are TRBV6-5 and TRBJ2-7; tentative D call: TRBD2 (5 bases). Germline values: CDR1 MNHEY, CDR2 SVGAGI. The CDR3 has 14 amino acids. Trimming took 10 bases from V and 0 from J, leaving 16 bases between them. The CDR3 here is CATGIAITSYEQYF. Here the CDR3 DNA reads TGTGCCACCGGGATAGCTATCACCTCCTACGAGCAGTACTTC.